This section outlines one T cell receptor beta chain sequence together with its context. This entry comes from a study of control samples from healthy donors and cancer patients. The assay was immunoSEQ multiplex PCR, and TCRdb's table has in-frame clones only and misses some. The repertoire consists of 20,000 to 25,000 clones, with 80% to 90% occurring once and the leading ten covering 20% to 25%. This sequence originates from a man in his 60s with colorectal cancer. The material sequenced was PBMCs.

For the CDR3, the DNA is TGTGCCAGCAGTTTTGTTTCCAGCAATCAGCCCCAGCATTTT. The encoded protein is CASSFVSSNQPQHF. The V call is TRBV6-2 or TRBV6-3, the J call TRBJ1-5, with no clear D. Deletions cut 4 bases from V and 1 base from J, with 8 bases between. In germline, CDR1 is MNHEY, CDR2 SVGEGT. The CDR3 extends over 14 amino acids.